This T cell receptor (beta chain) was recovered during a study of T-cell memory formation after mild COVID-19 (dated by TCRdb to about 2021). Study-wide context: TCR sequence clusters from the two donors were found to be largely donor specific. In two donors, T-cell clones that expanded and contracted after mild COVID-19 were followed by sequencing TCRalpha and TCRbeta repertoires longitudinally. The cohort comprised two young, previously healthy adult volunteers, one female and one male. The full study reports these points: Some responding clones were found in pre-infection memory, which suggests that pre-existing cross-reactive memory T cells took part in the SARS-CoV-2 response. From day 15 to 85, contracting clones showed balanced CD4/CD8 phenotypes, whereas a second wave of clones that expanded from day 15 to 37 leaned towards CD4+. Contracting CD4+ clones were found mainly in CM and EM memory subsets, while CD8+ clones were enriched in EMRA. Only a couple of mild cases were covered in the study, and larger cohorts including severe cases with pre-infection samples were considered necessary. The second-wave clones that peaked on day 37 were not confirmed to be SARS-CoV-2 specific.

This clonotype occurred a few times. There is no known antigen for this receptor. Nothing much larger sits one base from this clone, and base qualities are not available. According to the germline V gene, CDR1 reads ENHRY and CDR2 reads SYGVKD. The CDR3 spans 13 residues, from the cysteine through the phenylalanine. Only CDR3 DNA remains: 39 bases, in frame from the first base. The trim is 8 bases for V and 6 bases for J, with a gap of 14 bases between the germline ends. Sequencing was performed on an Illumina NovaSeq 6000. TCRalpha and TCRbeta cDNA libraries were constructed by 5'RACE with constant-segment primers, with sample barcodes and unique molecular identifiers being introduced. RNA was extracted from every sample with Trizol reagent. Amplification of the libraries took two PCR steps, and the second step added a second sample barcode plus Illumina TruSeq adapters. Sequencing of libraries was performed on an Illumina NovaSeq with 2 x 150 bp paired-end reads. The study's own analysis went as follows. Reads were demultiplexed and collapsed into UMI-guided consensus sequences with migec v1.2.7. Using mixcr v2.1.11, UMI consensuses were aligned to TRA and TRB V and J templates and then assembled into clonotypes. Clonotypes were classified as expanded or contracted when called significant by both edgeR and NoisET, with noise models trained on biological replicates. For edgeR calls, the cutoffs were a false discovery rate-adjusted p below 0.01 and a log2 fold-change threshold of 1. As an exploratory analysis of dynamics, max-normalized trajectories of the 1000 most abundant clonotypes were examined by PCA with hierarchical clustering. Separately sequenced CD4+ and CD8+ repertoires were used to assign the CD4 or CD8 phenotype of responding clones. TCRdb reprocessed the public reads (quality trimming at Q25 with fastp, clone calling with MiXCR) and kept in-frame beta chains. Every distinct CDR3 protein forms one entry, paired with its most common genes and DNA. The V and J calls were determined by TCRdb, not by the authors. A total of 200,000 or so distinct CDR3 sequences appear in this sample, about a sixth of them only once. 2.4% of the sample belongs to the ten largest clones.

PBMCs were isolated by Ficoll-Paque density gradient centrifugation. The source material was PBMCs or a T cell subset sorted from them (not recorded which). The receptor's source is an adult woman who had mild COVID-19 (a few samples of this study predate the infection). The sample titles of this study are shuffled in the database, so cell type and time point are left out; the donor was told from shared clones. The chain joins TRBV10-3 to TRBJ2-1; the D gene lacks a confident call. The DNA is as follows: TGTGCCATCTCCTGGGAAGGGTTCAATGAGCAGTTCTTC. This translates into CAISWEGFNEQFF.